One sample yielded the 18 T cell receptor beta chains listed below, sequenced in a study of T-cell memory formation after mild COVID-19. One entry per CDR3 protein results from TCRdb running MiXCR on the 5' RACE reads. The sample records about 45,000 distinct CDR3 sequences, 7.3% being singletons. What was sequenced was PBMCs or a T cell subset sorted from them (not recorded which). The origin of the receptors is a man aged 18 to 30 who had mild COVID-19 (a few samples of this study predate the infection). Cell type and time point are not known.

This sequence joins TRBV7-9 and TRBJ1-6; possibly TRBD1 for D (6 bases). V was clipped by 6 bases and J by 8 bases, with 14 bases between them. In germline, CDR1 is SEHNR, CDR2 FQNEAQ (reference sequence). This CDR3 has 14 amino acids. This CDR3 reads CASSPGGVHSPLHF. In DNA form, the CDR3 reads TGTGCCAGCAGTCCTGGGGGCGTTCATTCACCCCTCCACTTT.

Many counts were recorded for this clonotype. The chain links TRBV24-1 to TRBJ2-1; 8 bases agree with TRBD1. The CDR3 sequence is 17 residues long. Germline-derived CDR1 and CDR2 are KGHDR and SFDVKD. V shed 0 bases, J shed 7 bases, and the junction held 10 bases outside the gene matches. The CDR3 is CATSDLFGTGAQNEQFF. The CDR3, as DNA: TGTGCCACCAGTGATTTGTTTGGGACAGGAGCCCAAAATGAGCAGTTCTTC.

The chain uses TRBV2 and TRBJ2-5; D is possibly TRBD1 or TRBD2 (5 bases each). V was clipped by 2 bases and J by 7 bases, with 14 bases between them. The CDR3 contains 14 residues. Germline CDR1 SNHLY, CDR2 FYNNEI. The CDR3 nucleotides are TGTGCCAGCAGTGAACCCGTGTCGAGGGGGACCCAGTACTTC. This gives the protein CASSEPVSRGTQYF.

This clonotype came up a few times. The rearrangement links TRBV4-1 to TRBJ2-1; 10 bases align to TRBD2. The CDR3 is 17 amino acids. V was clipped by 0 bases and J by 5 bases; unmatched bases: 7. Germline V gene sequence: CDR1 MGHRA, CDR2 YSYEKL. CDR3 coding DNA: TGCGCCAGCAGCCAAGAGGGTTGGCTAGCGGGAGACAATGAGCAGTTCTTC. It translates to CASSQEGWLAGDNEQFF.

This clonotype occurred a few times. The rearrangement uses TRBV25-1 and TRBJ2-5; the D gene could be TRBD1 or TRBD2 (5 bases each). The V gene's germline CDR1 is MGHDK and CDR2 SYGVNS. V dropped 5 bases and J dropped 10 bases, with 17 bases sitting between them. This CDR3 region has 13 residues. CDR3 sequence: CASSRRGLLGQYF. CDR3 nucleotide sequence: TGTGCCAGCAGTCGACGGGGCCTTTTGGGCCAGTACTTC. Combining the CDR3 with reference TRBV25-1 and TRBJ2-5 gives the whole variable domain EADIYQTPRYLVIGTGKKITLECSQTMGHDKMYWYQQDPGMELHLIHYSYGVNSTEKGDLSSESTVSRIRTEHFPLTLESARPSHTSQYLCASSRRGLLGQYFGPGTRLLVL.

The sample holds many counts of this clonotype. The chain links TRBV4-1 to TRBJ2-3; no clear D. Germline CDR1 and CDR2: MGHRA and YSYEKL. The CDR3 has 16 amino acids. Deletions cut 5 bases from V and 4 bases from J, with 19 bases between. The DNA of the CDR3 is TGCGCCAGCAGCGGAGACGGGTTCAGAGAGGCAGATACGCAGTATTTT. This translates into CASSGDGFREADTQYF.

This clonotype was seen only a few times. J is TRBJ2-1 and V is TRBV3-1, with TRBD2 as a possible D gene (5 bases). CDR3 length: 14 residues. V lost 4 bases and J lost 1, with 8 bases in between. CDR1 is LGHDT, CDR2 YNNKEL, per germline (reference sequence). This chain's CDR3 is CASSRGQSYNEQFF. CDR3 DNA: TGTGCCAGCAGCCGAGGGCAATCCTACAATGAGCAGTTCTTC.

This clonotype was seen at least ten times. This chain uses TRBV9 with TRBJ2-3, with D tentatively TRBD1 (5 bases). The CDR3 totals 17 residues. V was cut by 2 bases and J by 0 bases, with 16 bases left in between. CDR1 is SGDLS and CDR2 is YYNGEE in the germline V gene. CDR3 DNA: TGTGCCAGCAGCGTTATGGCCACAGGTGCTAGCACAGATACGCAGTATTTT. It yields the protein CASSVMATGASTDTQYF.

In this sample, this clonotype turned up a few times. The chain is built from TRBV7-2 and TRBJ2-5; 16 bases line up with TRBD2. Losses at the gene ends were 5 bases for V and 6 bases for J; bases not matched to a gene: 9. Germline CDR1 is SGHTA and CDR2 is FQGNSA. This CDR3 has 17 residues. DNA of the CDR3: TGTGCCAGCAGCCCCCCCGGGACTAGCGGGGGGGTGAAGACCCAGTACTTC. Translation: CASSPPGTSGGVKTQYF.

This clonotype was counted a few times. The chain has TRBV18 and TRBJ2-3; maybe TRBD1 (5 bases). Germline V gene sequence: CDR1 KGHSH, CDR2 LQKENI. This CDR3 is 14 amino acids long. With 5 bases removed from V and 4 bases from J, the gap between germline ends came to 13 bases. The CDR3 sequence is CASSTPGIPDTQYF. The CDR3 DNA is TGTGCCAGCTCAACCCCAGGGATCCCAGATACGCAGTATTTT.

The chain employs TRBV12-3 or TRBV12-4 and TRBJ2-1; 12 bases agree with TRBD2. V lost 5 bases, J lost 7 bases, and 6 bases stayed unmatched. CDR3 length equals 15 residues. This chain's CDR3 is CASSMLAGGRNEQFF. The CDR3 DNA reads TGTGCCAGCAGTATGCTAGCGGGGGGGCGAAATGAGCAGTTCTTC.

The CDR3 loop is CASSGGGGAYF. In nucleotides, the CDR3 is TGTGCCAGCAGTGGCGGCGGGGGAGCGTACTTC. V is TRBV2 and J is TRBJ2-5; 7 positions agree with TRBD2. Germline CDR1 is SNHLY and CDR2 is FYNNEI. The CDR3 consists of 11 residues. With 4 bases clipped from V and 13 bases from J, the junction kept 6 bases outside the gene matches. Filled out from reference TRBV2 and TRBJ2-5, the complete variable domain reads EPEVTQTPSHQVTQMGQEVILRCVPISNHLYFYWYRQILGQKVEFLVSFYNNEISEKSEIFDDQFSVERPDGSNFTLKIRSTKLEDSAMYFCASSGGGGAYFGPGTRLLVL.

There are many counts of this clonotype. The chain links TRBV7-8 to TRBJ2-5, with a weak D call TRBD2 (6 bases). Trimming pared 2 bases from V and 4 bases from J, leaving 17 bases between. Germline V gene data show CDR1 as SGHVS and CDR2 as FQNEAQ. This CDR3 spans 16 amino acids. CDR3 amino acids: CASSLLGEEEGETQYF. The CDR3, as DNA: TGTGCCAGCAGCTTACTAGGGGAAGAGGAGGGAGAGACCCAGTACTTC.

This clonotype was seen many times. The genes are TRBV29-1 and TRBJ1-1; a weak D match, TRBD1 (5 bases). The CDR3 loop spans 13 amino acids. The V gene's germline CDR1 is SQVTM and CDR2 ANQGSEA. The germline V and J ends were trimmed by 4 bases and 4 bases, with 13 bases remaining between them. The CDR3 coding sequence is TGCAGCGTTGTAAGACAGCCGGGCACTGAAGCTTTCTTT. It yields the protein CSVVRQPGTEAFF.

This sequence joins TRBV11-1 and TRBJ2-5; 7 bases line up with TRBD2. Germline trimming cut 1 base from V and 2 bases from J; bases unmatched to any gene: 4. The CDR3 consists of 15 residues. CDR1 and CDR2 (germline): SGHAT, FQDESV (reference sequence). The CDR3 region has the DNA TGTGCCAGCAGCTTAGAAGCTAGCGGTCAAGAGACCCAGTACTTC. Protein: CASSLEASGQETQYF. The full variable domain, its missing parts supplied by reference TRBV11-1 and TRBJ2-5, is EAEVAQSPRYKITEKSQAVAFWCDPISGHATLYWYRQILGQGPELLVQFQDESVVDDSQLPKDRFSAERLKGVDSTLKIQPAELGDSAMYLCASSLEASGQETQYFGPGTRLLVL.

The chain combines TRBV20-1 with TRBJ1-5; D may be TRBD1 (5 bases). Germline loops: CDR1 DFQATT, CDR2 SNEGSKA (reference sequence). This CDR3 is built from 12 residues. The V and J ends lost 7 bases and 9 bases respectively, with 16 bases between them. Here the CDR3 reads CSGQGVDRPQHF. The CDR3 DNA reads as TGCAGTGGCCAGGGAGTCGATCGGCCCCAGCATTTT.

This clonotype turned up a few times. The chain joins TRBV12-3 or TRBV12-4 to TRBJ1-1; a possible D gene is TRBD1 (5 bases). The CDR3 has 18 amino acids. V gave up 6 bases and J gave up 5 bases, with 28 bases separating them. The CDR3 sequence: CASRAPGRPNIIGTEAFF. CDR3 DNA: TGTGCCAGCAGAGCCCCGGGACGCCCGAACATTATAGGGACTGAAGCTTTCTTT.

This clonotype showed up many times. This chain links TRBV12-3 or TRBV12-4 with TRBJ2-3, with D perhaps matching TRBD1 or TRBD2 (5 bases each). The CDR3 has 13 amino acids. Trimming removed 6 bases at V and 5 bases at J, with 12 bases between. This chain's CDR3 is CASRRGRVDTQYF. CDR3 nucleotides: TGTGCCAGCAGACGGGGCCGGGTAGATACGCAGTATTTT.